This is a list of T cell receptor beta chains from one sample in a study of tumor and adjacent non-tumor tissue in lung cancer. Each CDR3 protein is one row after TCRdb ran MiXCR on the multiplex PCR reads. The sample lists around 66,000 distinct CDR3 sequences, roughly 73% occurring once. The specimen was lung tumor tissue. These receptors all stem from a man in his fifties or sixties with non-small cell lung cancer. Each CDR3 is given with its conserved first and last residue. Each record gives: CDR3 protein, CDR3 DNA, V gene, J gene, clone size, D gene. D genes are given only for firm matches. The size field is filled for only some rows; it gives once, few, many or a size class.

CDR3aa: CGSNLAPGAEAFF
CDR3nt: TGTGGCAGCAACTTAGCGCCAGGGGCTGAAGCTTTCTTT
v_gene: TRBV11-1
j_gene: TRBJ1-1
abundance: .
d_gene: .

CDR3aa: CSVPAGGGYTF
CDR3nt: TGCAGCGTTCCTGCAGGGGGAGGCTACACCTTC
v_gene: TRBV29-1
j_gene: TRBJ1-2
abundance: many
d_gene: TRBD1

CDR3aa: CTASATNTGELFF
CDR3nt: TGCACTGCTAGTGCAACGAACACCGGGGAGCTGTTTTTT
v_gene: TRBV20-1
j_gene: TRBJ2-2
abundance: .
d_gene: .

CDR3aa: CSAIGYSNQPQHF
CDR3nt: TGCAGTGCTATAGGCTATAGCAATCAGCCCCAGCATTTT
v_gene: TRBV20-1
j_gene: TRBJ1-5
abundance: many
d_gene: .

CDR3aa: CASSYGAAQVYGQYF
CDR3nt: TGTGCCAGCAGTTACGGTGCTGCACAGGTTTACGGGCAGTACTTC
v_gene: TRBV6-5
j_gene: TRBJ2-7
abundance: few
d_gene: .

CDR3aa: CASRLGGVGDTQYF
CDR3nt: TGTGCCAGCAGATTGGGCGGCGTAGGGGATACGCAGTATTTT
v_gene: TRBV5-5
j_gene: TRBJ2-3
abundance: few
d_gene: .

CDR3aa: CSPGRGLAAYNEQFF
CDR3nt: TGCAGTCCTGGGCGAGGGCTTGCGGCCTACAATGAGCAGTTCTTC
v_gene: TRBV20-1
j_gene: TRBJ2-1
abundance: .
d_gene: .

CDR3aa: CSASRDSERPRDYNEQSF
CDR3nt: TGCAGTGCTAGCAGGGATTCGGAGCGTCCAAGGGACTACAATGAGCAGTCCTTC
v_gene: TRBV20-1
j_gene: TRBJ2-1
abundance: .
d_gene: TRBD2

CDR3aa: CASCEGGATNQPQHF
CDR3nt: TGTGCCAGCTGTGAAGGGGGGGCGACTAATCAGCCCCAGCATTTT
v_gene: TRBV6-1
j_gene: TRBJ1-5
abundance: .
d_gene: .

CDR3aa: CVITPTEFTDTQYF
CDR3nt: TGTGTCATCACCCCTACAGAGTTCACAGATACGCAGTATTTT
v_gene: TRBV10-3
j_gene: TRBJ2-3
abundance: .
d_gene: .

CDR3aa: CGVDPGRMRDTQYF
CDR3nt: TGCGGCGTTGACCCGGGACGGATGAGAGATACGCAGTATTTT
v_gene: TRBV29-1
j_gene: TRBJ2-3
abundance: once
d_gene: .

CDR3aa: CVWGRVGGAEETQYF
CDR3nt: TGTGTCTGGGGTCGAGTAGGGGGGGCTGAAGAGACCCAGTACTTC
v_gene: TRBV30
j_gene: TRBJ2-5
abundance: once
d_gene: .

CDR3aa: CASSSREGDNSPLHF
CDR3nt: TGTGCCAGCAGTTCTCGGGAAGGCGATAATTCACCACTCCACTTT
v_gene: TRBV6-2/TRBV6-3
j_gene: TRBJ1-6
abundance: .
d_gene: .

CDR3aa: CASSLGTVLSGVNVLTF
CDR3nt: TGTGCCAGCAGCCTGGGGACAGTTCTTTCTGGGGTCAACGTCCTGACTTTC
v_gene: TRBV14
j_gene: TRBJ2-6
abundance: .
d_gene: TRBD1

CDR3aa: CASLRFGVGANVLTF
CDR3nt: TGTGCCAGCTTGCGTTTTGGGGTCGGGGCCAATGTCCTGACTTTC
v_gene: TRBV6-1
j_gene: TRBJ2-6
abundance: .
d_gene: .

CDR3aa: CASSYLRRETVELYF
CDR3nt: TGTGCCAGCAGTTACTTGAGGCGTGAGACGGTCGAGCTGTACTTC
v_gene: TRBV6-5
j_gene: TRBJ2-7
abundance: .
d_gene: .

CDR3aa: CASNNNQNTGELFF
CDR3nt: TGTGCCAGCAACAATAACCAGAACACCGGGGAGCTGTTTTTT
v_gene: TRBV5-5
j_gene: TRBJ2-2
abundance: .
d_gene: .

CDR3aa: CSARGHASQLGQSLGTPLHF
CDR3nt: TGCAGTGCTAGAGGCCACGCGAGCCAATTGGGACAGAGTTTGGGTACACCCCTCCACTTT
v_gene: TRBV20-1
j_gene: TRBJ1-6
abundance: few
d_gene: TRBD1

CDR3aa: CASSNGTGGMNTEPFF
CDR3nt: TGTGCCAGCAGTAACGGGACAGGGGGAATGAACACTGAACCTTTCTTT
v_gene: TRBV6-5
j_gene: TRBJ1-1
abundance: .
d_gene: TRBD1

CDR3aa: CASSLISGGPYNEQFF
CDR3nt: TGTGCCAGCAGTCTAATATCGGGAGGGCCCTACAATGAGCAGTTCTTC
v_gene: TRBV5-4
j_gene: TRBJ2-1
abundance: .
d_gene: TRBD2

CDR3aa: CASSLVAPPGQYF
CDR3nt: TGTGCCAGCAGTTTAGTCGCCCCGCCCGGGCAGTACTTC
v_gene: TRBV12-3/TRBV12-4
j_gene: TRBJ2-7
abundance: many
d_gene: .

CDR3aa: CSTRDRVLPGYDEQFF
CDR3nt: TGCAGTACTAGAGATCGTGTCTTGCCCGGGTACGATGAGCAGTTCTTC
v_gene: TRBV20-1
j_gene: TRBJ2-1
abundance: .
d_gene: .

CDR3aa: CSASTGGDTEDFF
CDR3nt: TGCAGCGCCTCGACAGGGGGGGACACTGAAGATTTCTTC
v_gene: TRBV29-1
j_gene: TRBJ1-1
abundance: .
d_gene: TRBD1

CDR3aa: CSVRDLDSVGNTIYF
CDR3nt: TGCAGTGTTAGAGATTTGGACAGCGTAGGAAACACCATATATTTT
v_gene: TRBV20-1
j_gene: TRBJ1-3
abundance: .
d_gene: .

CDR3aa: CASSQWTEFTDTQYF
CDR3nt: TGCGCCAGCAGTCAATGGACAGAGTTCACAGATACGCAGTATTTT
v_gene: TRBV23-1
j_gene: TRBJ2-3
abundance: few
d_gene: .

CDR3aa: CASSQEREYSPLHF
CDR3nt: TGTGCCAGCAGCCAAGAACGGGAGTATTCACCCCTCCACTTT
v_gene: TRBV6-5
j_gene: TRBJ1-6
abundance: .
d_gene: .

CDR3aa: CASSLDGRDDTQYF
CDR3nt: TGCGCCAGTAGCTTAGACGGGAGAGACGATACGCAGTATTTT
v_gene: TRBV5-1
j_gene: TRBJ2-3
abundance: .
d_gene: .

CDR3aa: CANRLGLGGYAGELFF
CDR3nt: TGTGCCAACAGATTGGGACTAGGGGGATACGCCGGGGAGCTGTTTTTT
v_gene: TRBV6-1
j_gene: TRBJ2-2
abundance: .
d_gene: TRBD2

CDR3aa: CASSLGLTDSIDTQYF
CDR3nt: TGTGCCAGCAGTCTTGGACTAACGGATAGCATAGATACGCAGTATTTT
v_gene: TRBV11-3
j_gene: TRBJ2-3
abundance: .
d_gene: .